The 19 T cell receptor beta chains below were found in one sample sequenced in a study of neurological immune-mediated disorders. Specified time point: longitudinal time-point 1 (baseline). TCRdb re-called the 5' RACE reads through MiXCR, storing one row per CDR3 protein. The table records over 70,000 distinct CDR3 sequences, roughly 10% of them present only once. The sequenced material came from PBMCs. The receptors derive from a man between 25 and 39 years old in good health.

This clonotype was observed a single time. The germline gene is not matched at one end of the junction; a read error may be the cause. The chain recombines TRBV11-2 with TRBJ2-2, with D tentatively TRBD1 or TRBD2 (5 bases each). The CDR3 runs 15 residues. From germline, CDR1 is SGHAT and CDR2 FQNNGV. The CDR3 DNA sequence: TGTGCCAGCAGCCGCCGGGACGGAGTGGTCGGGGAGCCGTTTTTT. This gives the protein CASSRRDGVVGEPFF.

The chain combines TRBV12-3 or TRBV12-4 with TRBJ1-1; maybe TRBD1 (5 bases). There are 13 residues in the CDR3. The V gene lost 10 bases and the J gene lost 6 bases, with 18 bases spanning the gap. The CDR3 DNA reads TGTGCCATCACCAAGTATCGGGGGGCTGAAGCTTTCTTT. Its protein product is CAITKYRGAEAFF.

Many counts were recorded for this clonotype. The chain recombines TRBV21-1 with TRBJ2-1; the table gives TRBD1 as D, unverified against the DNA. TRBV21-1 is a pseudogene locus. The CDR3 covers 20 residues. CDR3 nucleotide sequence: TGTGCCAGCAGCCCGGGTGCGAGACAGGGAAGTGAAATATCCTACAATGAGCAGTTCTTC. Translation: CASSPGARQGSEISYNEQFF.

In the case of this clonotype: One base away lies a much larger clone, so this may be a sequencing read error. The chain joins TRBV3-1 to TRBJ2-1, with D unclear. CDR1 and CDR2 from the germline V gene are LGHDT and YNNKEL (reference sequence). This CDR3 has 14 residues. V was pared by 0 bases and J by 5 bases, with 8 bases between. The CDR3 sequence: CASSQDRSDNEQFF. CDR3 in DNA: TGTGCCAGCAGCCAAGATAGGTCTGACAATGAGCAGTTCTTC.

The chain uses TRBV7-8 and TRBJ2-7; no definite D call. The CDR3 consists of 12 residues. V lost 1 base, J lost 5 bases, and 6 bases lay in between. Germline assignment: CDR1 SGHVS and CDR2 FQNEAQ. CDR3 residues: CASSLVANEQYF. The DNA of the CDR3 is TGTGCCAGCAGCTTAGTGGCTAACGAGCAGTACTTC.

The sample holds many counts of this clonotype. The chain links TRBV5-1 to TRBJ2-1; D perhaps matches TRBD2 (6 bases). The germline V gene encodes CDR1 SGHRS and CDR2 YFSETQ. Trimming stripped 0 bases from V and 6 bases from J, with 19 bases between. The CDR3 has 17 amino acids. The CDR3 here is CASSLGGEAGRLNEQFF. The CDR3 bases are TGCGCCAGCAGCTTGGGGGGTGAGGCGGGAAGACTCAATGAGCAGTTCTTC.

At least ten counts were recorded for this clonotype. This rearrangement joins TRBV28 to TRBJ2-2; D unclear. V shed 4 bases and J shed 6 bases, with 15 bases lying between them. The length of the CDR3 is 15 residues. Germline-derived CDR1 and CDR2 are MDHEN and SYDVKM. The CDR3 DNA reads TGTGCCAGCAGTTCATGGGTAGTTGGGTCCGGGGAGCTGTTTTTT. This codes for CASSSWVVGSGELFF. The variable domain in full, completed from reference TRBV28 and TRBJ2-2, reads DVKVTQSSRYLVKRTGEKVFLECVQDMDHENMFWYRQDPGLGLRLIYFSYDVKMKEKGDIPEGYSVSREKKERFSLILESASTNQTSMYLCASSSWVVGSGELFFGEGSRLTVL.

This clonotype showed up many times. This chain joins TRBV29-1 and TRBJ2-7, with a possible D match to TRBD2 (5 bases). Germline V gene lookup returns CDR1 SQVTM and CDR2 ANQGSEA. V was pared by 3 bases and J by 0 bases, with 9 bases between. CDR3 size: 13 residues. CDR3 nucleotide sequence: TGCAGCGTTGAGGTGGACTTCTCCTACGAGCAGTACTTC. It is translated as CSVEVDFSYEQYF.

This clonotype has at least ten counts. The chain carries TRBV25-1 and TRBJ2-7; TRBD1 agrees at 9 bases. Germline values: CDR1 MGHDK, CDR2 SYGVNS. The trim removed 9 bases at V and 5 bases at J, leaving 11 bases unmatched. The CDR3 is 14 residues long. CDR3 DNA sequence: TGTGCCAGTTCCGGGACAGGGTATTTGGACGAGCAGTACTTC. This encodes CASSGTGYLDEQYF.

This clonotype was counted at least ten times. The rearrangement uses TRBV20-1 and TRBJ2-1; the match to TRBD2 covers 13 bases. This CDR3 region has 16 residues. The germline V gene has CDR1 DFQATT and CDR2 SNEGSKA (reference sequence). After removal of 4 bases from V and 4 bases from J, the junction contained 7 bases not matched to a gene. CDR3 loop: CSAKQTSGRYYNEQFF. The CDR3 bases are TGCAGTGCTAAACAGACTAGCGGGAGGTATTACAATGAGCAGTTCTTC.

This clonotype was counted many times. This chain's CDR3 is CASSEATTPPYEQYF. The CDR3 bases are TGCGCCAGCAGTGAGGCCACTACGCCGCCCTACGAGCAGTACTTC. The V gene is TRBV10-1, the J gene TRBJ2-7; D not certain. The CDR3 covers 15 residues. The germline V gene has CDR1 WNHNN and CDR2 SYGVQD (reference sequence). Trimming removed 2 bases from V and 2 bases from J, with 13 bases in between.

This clonotype has ten or more counts. The CDR3 sequence is CASSLDNTGELFF. In nucleotides, the CDR3 is TGCGCCAGCAGCTTGGACAACACCGGGGAGCTGTTTTTT. This chain connects TRBV5-1 to TRBJ2-2; no definite D call. Germline assignment: CDR1 SGHRS and CDR2 YFSETQ. Deletions cut 0 bases from V and 2 bases from J, with 2 bases between. CDR3 size: 13 residues. The whole variable domain, remainder taken from reference TRBV5-1 and TRBJ2-2, is KAGVTQTPRYLIKTRGQQVTLSCSPISGHRSVSWYQQTPGQGLQFLFEYFSETQRNKGNFPGRFSGRQFSNSRSEMNVSTLELGDSALYLCASSLDNTGELFFGEGSRLTVL.

There are many counts of this clonotype. This sequence joins TRBV27 and TRBJ1-1; D might be TRBD1 (5 bases). This CDR3 region has 16 residues. The germline V gene has CDR1 MNHEY and CDR2 SMNVEV (reference sequence). V was trimmed by 2 bases and J by 1 base, leaving 14 bases between them. CDR3 in DNA: TGTGCCAGCAGTTTAAGGGCGGGACGGACGAACACTGAAGCTTTCTTT. Its protein product is CASSLRAGRTNTEAFF.

This clonotype appeared many times. The chain links TRBV28 to TRBJ2-7; perhaps TRBD1 as D (6 bases). Germline V gene data show CDR1 as MDHEN and CDR2 as SYDVKM. V was cut by 6 bases and J by 2 bases, with 20 bases left in between. This CDR3 region has 16 residues. The CDR3 bases are TGTGCCAGCAGCCCCACAGGGCTACCAACTCCCTACGAGCAGTACTTC. Translating gives CASSPTGLPTPYEQYF.

This clonotype was counted many times. The rearrangement uses TRBV3-1 and TRBJ1-1; D gene uncertain. The germline V gene has CDR1 LGHDT and CDR2 YNNKEL (reference sequence). The CDR3 has 13 residues. Trimming took off 3 bases at V and 4 bases at J, with 9 bases between the two ends. CDR3 protein: CASSHAGGTEAFF. The CDR3 DNA is TGTGCCAGCAGCCACGCGGGTGGCACTGAAGCTTTCTTT.

Ten or more counts support this clonotype. The chain recombines TRBV6-6 with TRBJ1-1, with unresolved D. CDR1 MNHNY and CDR2 SVGAGI come from the germline V gene (reference sequence). V was clipped by 5 bases and J by 10 bases, with 14 bases between them. The CDR3 consists of 12 residues. The CDR3 sequence is CASSERDIGAFF. Written as DNA, the CDR3 is TGTGCCAGCAGTGAGAGGGATATTGGAGCTTTCTTT.

The sample holds many counts of this clonotype. The rearrangement uses TRBV4-2 and TRBJ1-2; D gene unclear. Trimming stripped 0 bases from V and 0 bases from J, with 8 bases between. From germline, CDR1 is LGHNA and CDR2 YNFKEQ. The CDR3 is 15 residues long. The CDR3 is CASSQEAISNYGYTF. The CDR3 DNA reads as TGTGCCAGCAGCCAAGAGGCAATATCTAACTATGGCTACACCTTC.

This clonotype has a count of ten or more. The rearrangement joins TRBV2 to TRBJ2-7; the D gene is possibly TRBD1 (6 bases). The CDR3 totals 15 residues. From germline, CDR1 is SNHLY and CDR2 FYNNEI. Trimming took 10 bases from V and 0 from J, leaving 19 bases between them. Here the CDR3 DNA reads TGTGCCACCCGCTTCCGGGGACAATCCTCCTACGAGCAGTACTTC. Translating gives CATRFRGQSSYEQYF.

This clonotype was observed at least ten times. At one boundary the junction diverges from the germline segment, which might be a read error. This CDR3 is CGSTGLGYEQYF. CDR3 nucleotides: TGCGGTTCGACAGGGCTAGGCTACGAGCAGTACTTC. This chain connects TRBV28 to TRBJ2-7, with 7 bases matching TRBD1. CDR1 is MDHEN, CDR2 SYDVKM, per germline. This CDR3 comprises 12 residues.